This is a list of T cell receptor beta chains from one sample in a study of blood T cells in healthy people across ages. TCRdb analysed the 5' RACE reads with MiXCR anew, one entry per CDR3 protein. The repertoire holds about 1,500,000 distinct CDR3 sequences, with 40% to 50% as singletons. The sequenced material came from blood. Receptor source: a woman between 18 and 30 years old in good health. Both conserved end residues are part of each CDR3. Each record gives: J gene, clone size, V gene, D gene, CDR3 protein, CDR3 DNA. The D gene is left open where the match is weak. Size is omitted from some rows. Given values are once, few, many or a class for expanded clones.

TRBJ1-1	-	TRBV5-5	TRBD1	CASSRTGGVAFF	TGTGCCAGCAGCCGGACAGGGGGGGTGGCTTTCTTT
TRBJ1-2	-	TRBV6-1	-	CASSEEEWRGYTF	TGTGCCAGCAGTGAAGAGGAGTGGCGGGGCTACACCTTC
TRBJ2-7	-	TRBV27	TRBD1	CASSLTGTCYEQYF	TGTGCCAGCAGTTTGACAGGGACATGCTACGAGCAGTACTTC
TRBJ2-5	-	TRBV20-1	TRBD2	CSARSLSGMGQETQYF	TGCAGTGCTAGATCCCTTAGCGGGATGGGACAAGAGACCCAGTACTTC
TRBJ1-2	-	TRBV7-6	TRBD1	CASSLGTGQYGYTF	TGTGCCAGCAGCTTAGGGACAGGGCAATATGGCTACACCTTC
TRBJ2-3	-	TRBV6-5	TRBD2	CASSYDPSGEADTQYF	TGTGCCAGCAGTTACGATCCTAGCGGGGAGGCAGATACGCAGTATTTT
TRBJ1-6	few	TRBV11-2	-	CASRGEFYNSPLHF	TGTGCCAGCCGAGGGGAATTCTATAATTCACCCCTCCACTTT
TRBJ1-4	-	TRBV11-2	-	CASSHGRANEELFF	TGTGCCAGCAGTCACGGCAGGGCTAATGAAGAACTGTTTTTT
TRBJ2-1	-	TRBV19	TRBD1	CASSIEQGGYNEQFF	TGTGCCAGTAGTATAGAACAGGGGGGTTACAATGAGCAGTTCTTC
TRBJ2-6	-	TRBV4-1	-	CASSQTRTEGTQYGANVLTF	TGCGCCAGCAGCCAGACTAGGACAGAGGGGACACAGTATGGGGCCAACGTCCTGACTTTC
TRBJ2-3	-	TRBV7-2	-	CASSERRDRIDTQYF	TGTGCCAGCAGCGAGCGCCGGGACCGCATAGATACGCAGTATTTT
TRBJ2-5	-	TRBV6-5	TRBD1	CASSYPGQGAYNEQYF	TGTGCCAGCAGTTACCCGGGACAGGGGGCCTACAATGAGCAGTACTTC
TRBJ1-4	-	TRBV6-1	-	CASSEEQVDEKLFF	TGTGCCAGCAGTGAAGAGCAGGTGGATGAAAAACTGTTTTTT
TRBJ2-1	-	TRBV3-1	-	CASSPTRASIAYNEQFF	TGTGCCAGCAGCCCCACTCGTGCTAGCATTGCCTACAATGAGCAGTTCTTC
TRBJ2-1	-	TRBV5-1	-	CASSLQRREYNEQFF	TGCGCCAGCAGCTTGCAGAGGCGCGAATACAATGAGCAGTTCTTC
TRBJ2-2	-	TRBV5-1	TRBD1	CASSLRTGAGTGELFF	TGCGCCAGCAGCCTCCGGACAGGGGCAGGGACCGGGGAGCTGTTTTTT
TRBJ1-4	-	TRBV7-6	-	CASSVGQGEKPFF	TGTGCCAGCAGCGTAGGGCAGGGTGAAAAACCGTTTTTT
TRBJ2-7	-	TRBV10-3	-	CAISVTQGGFHEQYF	TGTGCCATCAGTGTGACGCAGGGGGGGTTCCACGAGCAGTACTTC
TRBJ1-1	few	TRBV7-2	-	CASSLTFSILGTEAFF	TGTGCCAGCAGCCTGACGTTTTCCATCCTGGGCACTGAAGCTTTCTTT
TRBJ1-2	-	TRBV20-1	TRBD1	CSALYRGRSAGYTF	TGCAGTGCGCTCTACAGGGGTCGTTCGGCCGGCTACACCTTC
TRBJ2-1	-	TRBV7-7	TRBD2	CASSSGLAAFDEQFF	TGTGCTAGCAGCTCGGGACTAGCAGCCTTCGATGAGCAGTTCTTC
TRBJ2-4	few	TRBV29-1	-	CSVEDWSGAVNIQYF	TGCAGCGTTGAAGATTGGTCAGGGGCGGTGAACATTCAGTACTTC
TRBJ2-4	-	TRBV6-1	TRBD2	CASRSPSGIAKNIQYF	TGTGCCAGCAGAAGCCCTAGCGGAATAGCCAAAAACATTCAGTACTTC
TRBJ2-3	few	TRBV12-5	-	CASGSRPRDTQYF	TGTGCTAGTGGTTCCCGGCCCCGAGATACGCAGTATTTT
TRBJ2-1	-	TRBV7-2	TRBD1	CASSLAGTGGYNEQFF	TGTGCCAGCAGCTTAGCCGGGACAGGGGGCTACAATGAGCAGTTCTTC
TRBJ1-1	-	TRBV14	-	CASSQKRSWGGQPPSPQAFF	TGTGCCAGCAGCCAAAAAAGAAGTTGGGGGGGGCAGCCCCCATCCCCGCAAGCTTTCTTT
TRBJ2-5	-	TRBV6-6	-	CASIMGGLETQYF	TGTGCCAGCATCATGGGGGGTTTAGAGACCCAGTACTTC
TRBJ2-2	few	TRBV4-1	TRBD2	CASGTSGTGGGELFF	TGCGCCAGTGGGACTAGCGGGACCGGGGGCGGGGAGCTGTTTTTT
TRBJ1-1	-	TRBV5-1	-	CASSLDGQSNTEAFF	TGCGCCAGCAGCCTAGACGGACAATCGAACACTGAAGCTTTCTTT
TRBJ1-2	-	TRBV29-1	-	CSVVFGNGYTF	TGCAGCGTTGTATTCGGGAATGGCTACACCTTC
TRBJ1-1	-	TRBV2	-	CASSDSRANTEAFF	TGTGCCAGCAGTGATAGCAGGGCGAACACTGAAGCTTTCTTT
TRBJ2-5	-	TRBV5-1	-	CASSPIGLVAQETQYF	TGCGCCAGCAGCCCCATTGGGCTAGTCGCTCAAGAGACCCAGTACTTC
TRBJ2-5	-	TRBV7-2	TRBD2	CASSSGTSTGEQYF	TGTGCCAGCAGCTCGGGGACTAGCACGGGGGAGCAGTACTTC
TRBJ1-2	few	TRBV3-1	-	CASSVGRAEGYTF	TGTGCCAGCAGCGTTGGAAGGGCAGAAGGCTACACCTTC
TRBJ2-3	-	TRBV29-1	TRBD1	CSVGGTGRSSQYF	TGCAGCGTGGGGGGGACAGGGAGAAGTTCGCAGTATTTT
TRBJ2-3	-	TRBV20-1	TRBD2	CSAVIPGGGRGTQYF	TGCAGTGCTGTTATCCCGGGCGGGGGGCGCGGTACGCAGTATTTT
TRBJ2-1	-	TRBV5-1	TRBD2	CASSWTSRINDEQFF	TGCGCCAGCAGCTGGACTAGCCGGATAAACGATGAGCAGTTCTTC
TRBJ2-7	-	TRBV4-1	-	CASSQDLGRGVDEQYF	TGCGCCAGCAGCCAAGATCTGGGACGGGGTGTGGATGAGCAGTACTTC
TRBJ2-1	few	TRBV24-1	TRBD2	CATSGGGRAHNEQFF	TGTGCCACCAGCGGAGGCGGGAGGGCCCACAATGAGCAGTTCTTC
TRBJ2-4	-	TRBV20-1	-	CSARDSGRGLGNIQYF	TGCAGTGCTAGAGATTCTGGGAGAGGGCTAGGGAACATTCAGTACTTC